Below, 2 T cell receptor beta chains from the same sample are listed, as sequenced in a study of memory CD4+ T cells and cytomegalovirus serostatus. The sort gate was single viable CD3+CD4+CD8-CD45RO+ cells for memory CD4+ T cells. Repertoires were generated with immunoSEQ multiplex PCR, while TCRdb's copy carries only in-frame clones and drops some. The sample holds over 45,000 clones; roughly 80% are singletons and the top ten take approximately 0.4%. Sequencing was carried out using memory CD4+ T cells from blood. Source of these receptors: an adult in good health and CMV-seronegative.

The CDR3 bases are TGTGCCAGCAGTTTATTTGCTGGCGCCTCCGGAAATTCACCCCTCCACTTT. It specifies CASSLFAGASGNSPLHF. V and J are TRBV27 and TRBJ1-6, with no clear D. From germline, CDR1 is MNHEY and CDR2 SMNVEV (reference sequence). The CDR3 loop spans 17 amino acids. The V end was cut by 1 base, the J end by 7 bases, with 17 bases between.

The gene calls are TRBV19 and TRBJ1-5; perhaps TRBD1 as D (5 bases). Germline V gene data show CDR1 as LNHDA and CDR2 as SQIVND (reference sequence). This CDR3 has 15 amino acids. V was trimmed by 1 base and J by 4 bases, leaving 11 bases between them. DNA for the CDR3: TGTGCCAGTAGTATAGGGGAGGGGTGGAATCAGCCCCAGCATTTT. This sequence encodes CASSIGEGWNQPQHF.